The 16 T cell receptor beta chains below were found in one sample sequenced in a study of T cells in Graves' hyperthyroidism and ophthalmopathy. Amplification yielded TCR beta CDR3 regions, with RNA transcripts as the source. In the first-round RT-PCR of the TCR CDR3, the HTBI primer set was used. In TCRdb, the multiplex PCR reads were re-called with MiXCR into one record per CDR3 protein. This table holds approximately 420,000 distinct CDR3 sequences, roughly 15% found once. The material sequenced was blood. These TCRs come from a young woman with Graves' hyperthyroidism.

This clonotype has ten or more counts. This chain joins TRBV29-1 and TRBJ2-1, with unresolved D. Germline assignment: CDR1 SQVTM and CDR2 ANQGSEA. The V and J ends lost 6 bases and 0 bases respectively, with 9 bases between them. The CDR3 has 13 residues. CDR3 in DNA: TGCAGCGTCGTACGAAGCTCCTACAATGAGCAGTTCTTC. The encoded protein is CSVVRSSYNEQFF.

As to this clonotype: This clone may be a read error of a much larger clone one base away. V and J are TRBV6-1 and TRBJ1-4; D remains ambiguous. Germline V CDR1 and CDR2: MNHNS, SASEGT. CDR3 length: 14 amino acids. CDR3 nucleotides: TGTACCAGCAAACCGGATACAACTAATGAAAAACTGTTTTTT. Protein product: CTSKPDTTNEKLFF.

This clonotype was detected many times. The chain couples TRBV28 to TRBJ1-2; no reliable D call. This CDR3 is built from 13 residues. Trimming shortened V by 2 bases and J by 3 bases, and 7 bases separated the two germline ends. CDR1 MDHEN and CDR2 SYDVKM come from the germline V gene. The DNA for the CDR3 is TGTGCCAGCAGTTTAGCGGGCTACTATGGCTACACCTTC. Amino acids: CASSLAGYYGYTF.

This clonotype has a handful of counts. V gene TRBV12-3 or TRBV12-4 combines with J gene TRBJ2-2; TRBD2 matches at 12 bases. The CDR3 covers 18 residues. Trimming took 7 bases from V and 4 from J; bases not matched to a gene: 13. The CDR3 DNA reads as TGTGCCAGCAAAGAAGGACTAGCGGGACTTGCCTTCACCGGGGAGCTGTTTTTT. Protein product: CASKEGLAGLAFTGELFF.

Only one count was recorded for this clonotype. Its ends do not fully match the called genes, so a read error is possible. Here the CDR3 DNA reads TGTGCCAGCAGTGGGGTCTCCGGAACTGGAAACACCATGTATTTT. Translating it yields CASSGVSGTGNTMYF. The genes are TRBV11-2 and TRBJ1-3; D unclear. The CDR3 spans 15 residues. The germline CDR1 and CDR2 sequences are SGHAT and FQNNGV.

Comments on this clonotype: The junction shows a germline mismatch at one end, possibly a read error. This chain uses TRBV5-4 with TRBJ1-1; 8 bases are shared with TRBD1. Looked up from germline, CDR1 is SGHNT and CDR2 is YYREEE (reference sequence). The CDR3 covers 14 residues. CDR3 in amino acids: CASRERQGSYEAFF. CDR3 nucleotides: TGTGCCAGCAGGGAACGACAGGGGAGCTATGAAGCCTTCTTT.

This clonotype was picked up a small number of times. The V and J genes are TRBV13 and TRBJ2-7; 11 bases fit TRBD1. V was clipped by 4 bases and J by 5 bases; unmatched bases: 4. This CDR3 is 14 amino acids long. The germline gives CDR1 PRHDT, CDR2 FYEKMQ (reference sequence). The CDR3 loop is CASSSGQGAHEQYF. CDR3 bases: TGTGCCAGCAGCTCAGGACAGGGGGCCCACGAGCAGTACTTC.

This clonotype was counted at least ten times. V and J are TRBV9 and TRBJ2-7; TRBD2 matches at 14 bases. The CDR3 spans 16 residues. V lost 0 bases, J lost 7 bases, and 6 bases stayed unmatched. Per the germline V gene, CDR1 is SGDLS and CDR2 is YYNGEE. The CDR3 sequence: CASSVGLAGGPGEQYF. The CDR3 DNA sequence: TGTGCCAGCAGCGTAGGACTAGCGGGAGGGCCGGGGGAGCAGTACTTC.

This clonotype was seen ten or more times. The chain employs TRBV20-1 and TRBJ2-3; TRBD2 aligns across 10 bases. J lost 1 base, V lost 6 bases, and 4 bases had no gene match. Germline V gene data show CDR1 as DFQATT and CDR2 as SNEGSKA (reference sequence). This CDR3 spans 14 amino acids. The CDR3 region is CSAPGTSGTDTQYF. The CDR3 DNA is TGCAGTGCCCCTGGGACTAGCGGCACAGATACGCAGTATTTT.

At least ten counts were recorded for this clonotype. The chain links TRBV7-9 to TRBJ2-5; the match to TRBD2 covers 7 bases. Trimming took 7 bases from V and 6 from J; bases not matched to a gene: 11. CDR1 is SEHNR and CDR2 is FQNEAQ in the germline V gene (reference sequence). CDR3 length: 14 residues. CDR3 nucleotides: TGTGCCAGCACCAATGGGCTAGCGGTAAAGACCCAGTACTTC. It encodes CASTNGLAVKTQYF.

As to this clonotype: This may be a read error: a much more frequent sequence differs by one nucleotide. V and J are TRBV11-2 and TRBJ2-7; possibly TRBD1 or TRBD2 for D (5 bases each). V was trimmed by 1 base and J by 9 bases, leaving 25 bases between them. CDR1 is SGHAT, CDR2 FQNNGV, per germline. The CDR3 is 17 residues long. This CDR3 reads CASSLGPGREVRSRQYF. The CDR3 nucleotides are TGTGCCAGCAGCTTAGGCCCGGGACGGGAAGTACGATCTCGGCAGTACTTC.

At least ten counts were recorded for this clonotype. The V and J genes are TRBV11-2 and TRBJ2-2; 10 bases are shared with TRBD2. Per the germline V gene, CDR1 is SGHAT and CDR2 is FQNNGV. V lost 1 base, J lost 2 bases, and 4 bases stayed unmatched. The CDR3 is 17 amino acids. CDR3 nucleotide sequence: TGTGCCAGCAGCTTAGGTATAGCGGGAGGAAACACCGGGGAGCTGTTTTTT. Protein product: CASSLGIAGGNTGELFF.

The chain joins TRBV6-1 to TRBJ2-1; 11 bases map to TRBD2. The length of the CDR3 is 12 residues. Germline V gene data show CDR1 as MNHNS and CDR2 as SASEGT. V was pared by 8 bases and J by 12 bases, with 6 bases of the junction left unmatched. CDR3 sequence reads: CASEWGTSGQFF. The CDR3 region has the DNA TGTGCCAGCGAGTGGGGGACTAGCGGGCAGTTCTTC.

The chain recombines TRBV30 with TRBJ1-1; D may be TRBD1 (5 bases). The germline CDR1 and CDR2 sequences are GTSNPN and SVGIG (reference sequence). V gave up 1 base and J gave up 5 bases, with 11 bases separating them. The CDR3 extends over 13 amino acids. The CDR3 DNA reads TGTGCCTGGAGTGGGGGGTTAAGGACTGAAGCTTTCTTT. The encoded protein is CAWSGGLRTEAFF.

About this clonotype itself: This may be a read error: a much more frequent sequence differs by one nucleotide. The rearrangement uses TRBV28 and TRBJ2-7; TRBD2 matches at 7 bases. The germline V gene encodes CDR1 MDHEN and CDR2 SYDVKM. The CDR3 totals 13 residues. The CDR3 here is CASSGVRDYELYF. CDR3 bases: TGTGCCAGCAGTGGGGTTCGGGACTACGAGCTGTACTTC. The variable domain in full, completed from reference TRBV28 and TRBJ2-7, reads DVKVTQSSRYLVKRTGEKVFLECVQDMDHENMFWYRQDPGLGLRLIYFSYDVKMKEKGDIPEGYSVSREKKERFSLILESASTNQTSMYLCASSGVRDYELYFGPGTRLTVT.

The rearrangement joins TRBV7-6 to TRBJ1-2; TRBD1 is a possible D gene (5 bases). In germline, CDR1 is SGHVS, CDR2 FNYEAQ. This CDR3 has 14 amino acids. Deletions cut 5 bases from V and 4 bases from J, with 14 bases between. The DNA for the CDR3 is TGTGCCAGCAGCGGGAGGGGCATGGGCTATGGCTACACCTTC. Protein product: CASSGRGMGYGYTF.